This TCR beta chain was observed in a study of blood T cells in healthy people across ages. At the level of the study: With template switching, about one barcoded beta molecule was captured per two T cells.

Study-wide results and caveats: It was not known whether donors were CMV positive (a possible confounder of expanded clonotype changes).

Then a second PCR, running roughly 7 to 11 cycles, was carried out with a sample-barcoded 5' primer and a J-beta primer mix. Unique molecular identifiers of 12 random nucleotides labeled each cDNA. One entry per CDR3 protein results from TCRdb running MiXCR on the 5' RACE reads. The sample holds fewer than 900,000 distinct CDR3 sequences, around 40% seen once. Notes on this clonotype: What it binds is not known.

Every donor provided 8.5 to 10 milliliters of peripheral blood. The TCR comes from a woman aged 60-70 years in good health. Input material: blood.

The CDR3, as DNA: TGCGCCAGCAGCTTGGGGCAGAAGGACGGCTACACCTTC. It encodes CASSLGQKDGYTF. J is TRBJ1-2 and V is TRBV5-1; no clear D gene. The V gene lost 0 bases and the J gene lost 8 bases, with 11 bases spanning the gap. The CDR3 consists of 13 residues. Germline V gene lookup returns CDR1 SGHRS and CDR2 YFSETQ.